The T cell receptor (beta chain) under discussion was sequenced for a study of T cell changes during pregnancy in multiple sclerosis (dated 2019 in TCRdb). Regarding the study in general: Changes in the T cell repertoire over the course of pregnancy were examined in this study in women with multiple sclerosis.

The library came from the immunoSEQ multiplex PCR assay. Entries here come from immuneACCESS through TCRdb and include only in-frame sequences with V and J called. Some clones fail to appear in such tables; in the studies checked, an unresolved V gene covers under half of the shortfall, and the cause of the remainder is unknown. Across this sample there are approximately 24,000 clones, with around 86% seen only once. The ten largest clonotypes hold 1% of the sample. Concerning this clone: Its antigen specificity is not known. Base quality data are lacking; no much larger clone is found one base away.

Based on the germline V gene, the CDR1 and CDR2 sequences are MNHNS and SASEGT. Its CDR3 holds 15 amino acids, cysteine through phenylalanine. Only CDR3 DNA remains: 45 bases, in frame from the first base. The V end gives up 2 bases and the J end 4 bases, leaving 2 bases in the junction not matched to a gene. The input for sequencing was CD4+ T cells from peripheral blood mononuclear cells, taken in the second trimester of pregnancy. The chain links TRBV6-1 with TRBJ2-5; 12 junctional bases match TRBD2. The origin of this receptor is a female donor in good health, enrolled as a control in a pregnancy study. The bases read TGTGCCAGCAGTGAACTAGCGGGAGGGCCAGAGACCCAGTACTTC. Its product reads: CASSELAGGPETQYF.